Shown below are 24 T cell receptor beta chains from a single sample sequenced in a study of blood T cells in healthy people across ages. For the second PCR, which ran for roughly 6 to 12 cycles, a sample-barcoded 5' primer and a J-beta primer mix were used. MiXCR, applied by TCRdb to the 5' RACE reads, yields one record per CDR3 protein. The table includes roughly 800,000 distinct CDR3 sequences, approximately 25% detected once. Separately, the same data were catalogued under a study of T cells of mothers and their children.

The sequencing input was blood. These receptors all stem from a boy younger than 18 in good health.

This clonotype was picked up a small number of times. The V gene is TRBV7-2, the J gene TRBJ1-5; D is perhaps TRBD1 (5 bases). The ends were cut back, 8 bases at V and 0 bases at J, with 14 bases in the middle. CDR1 SGHTA and CDR2 FQGNSA come from the germline V gene. The CDR3 has 15 residues. The CDR3: CASAFVGDSNQPQHF. CDR3 DNA: TGTGCCAGCGCCTTCGTGGGGGATAGCAATCAGCCCCAGCATTTT. The full variable domain, completed using reference TRBV7-2 and TRBJ1-5, is GAGVSQSPSNKVTEKGKDVELRCDPISGHTALYWYRQSLGQGLEFLIYFQGNSAPDKSGLPSDRFSAERTGGSVSTLTIQRTQQEDSAVYLCASAFVGDSNQPQHFGDGTRLSIL.

The CDR3 nucleotides read TGCAGCGTTGGGGGCAGGGCTATTTACGAGCAGTACTTC. Protein: CSVGGRAIYEQYF. The V gene is TRBV29-1, the J gene TRBJ2-5; perhaps TRBD1 as D (5 bases). With the DNA end fitting TRBJ2-7 better, the J assignment may be wrong. Germline CDR1 reads SQVTM; CDR2 reads ANQGSEA. The CDR3 has 13 residues.

V is TRBV7-2 and J is TRBJ2-5; no clear D. The CDR3 extends over 13 amino acids. V lost 1 base and J 5 bases, leaving 8 bases between the germline ends. The germline V gene has CDR1 SGHTA and CDR2 FQGNSA. CDR3 nucleotides: TGTGCCAGCAGCTTAGAATTTAGGGAGACCCAGTACTTC. Residues: CASSLEFRETQYF.

This clonotype has at least ten counts. J is TRBJ2-7 and V is TRBV29-1, with 9 bases aligning to TRBD1. The length of the CDR3 is 13 residues. CDR1 and CDR2 (germline): SQVTM, ANQGSEA. V was clipped by 6 bases and J by 2 bases; unmatched bases: 5. CDR3 residues: CSVPGQGPYEQYF. CDR3 in DNA: TGCAGCGTCCCGGGACAGGGACCCTACGAGCAGTACTTC.

The V gene is TRBV20-1, the J gene TRBJ1-1, with 7 bases lining up with TRBD1. Germline V gene lookup returns CDR1 DFQATT and CDR2 SNEGSKA (reference sequence). The CDR3 extends over 14 amino acids. The V segment lost 3 bases and the J segment 5 bases; nucleotides outside the gene matches: 9. CDR3 sequence: CSASYQGVGTEAFF. DNA for the CDR3: TGCAGTGCTAGTTATCAGGGGGTTGGTACTGAAGCTTTCTTT.

This clonotype was picked up a small number of times. This chain links TRBV6-1 with TRBJ1-5; 8 bases line up with TRBD1. CDR3 size: 17 residues. Germline CDR1 is MNHNS and CDR2 is SASEGT. V lost 7 bases, J lost 4 bases, and 15 bases stayed unmatched. In DNA, the CDR3 is TGTGCCAGCACCACAGGCTCAGGGGGCTTAGGAAATCAGCCCCAGCATTTT. Residues: CASTTGSGGLGNQPQHF.

This rearrangement joins TRBV18 to TRBJ2-1, with 10 bases identical to TRBD2. The junction had 4 bases not matched to a gene; V was cut back by 2 bases and J by 0 bases. CDR1 and CDR2 from the germline V gene are KGHSH and LQKENI. This CDR3 has 17 amino acids. CDR3 amino acids: CASSPASGSSSYNEQFF. The CDR3 region has the DNA TGTGCCAGCTCACCAGCTAGCGGGAGCAGCTCCTACAATGAGCAGTTCTTC.

This rearrangement joins TRBV5-1 to TRBJ1-1; the D gene is possibly TRBD1 (5 bases). The germline V gene encodes CDR1 SGHRS and CDR2 YFSETQ. The V and J ends lost 4 bases and 1 base respectively, with 8 bases between them. This CDR3 is 13 amino acids long. For the CDR3, the DNA is TGCGCCAGCAGCAACAGGAGGAACACTGAAGCTTTCTTT. Translated, it gives CASSNRRNTEAFF.

This clonotype was seen a single time. The chain is built from TRBV28 and TRBJ2-5; 12 bases map to TRBD1. The germline CDR1 and CDR2 sequences are MDHEN and SYDVKM. The CDR3 totals 15 residues. V shed 4 bases and J 11 bases; nucleotides not matched to a gene: 11. DNA for the CDR3: TGTGCCAGCAGTTCCGGGACAGGGGGCGCGGGGGAGCAGTACTTC. As protein: CASSSGTGGAGEQYF.

This clonotype turned up a few times. The chain employs TRBV9 and TRBJ2-5; TRBD1 matches 8 bases. With V trimmed by 3 bases and J by 2 bases, 12 bases remained unmatched. Germline assignment: CDR1 SGDLS and CDR2 YYNGEE. The CDR3 spans 17 residues. The CDR3 loop is CASSAPPMGTGQETQYF. CDR3 in DNA: TGTGCCAGCAGCGCCCCCCCTATGGGGACAGGTCAAGAGACCCAGTACTTC.

This clonotype was observed a handful of times. The chain combines TRBV29-1 with TRBJ1-2; D unclear. The CDR3 runs to 14 residues. Trimming left V 2 bases short and J 1 base short, with 11 bases between. Germline CDR1 is SQVTM and CDR2 is ANQGSEA. Here the CDR3 DNA reads TGCAGCGTTGAAACCTACAGAGATAACTATGGCTACACCTTC. As protein: CSVETYRDNYGYTF.

This chain joins TRBV12-3 or TRBV12-4 and TRBJ2-5; D is possibly TRBD1 (5 bases). The CDR3 has 14 residues. Between the trimmed V and J ends, which lost 4 bases and 1 base, there was a span of 10 bases. The CDR3 coding sequence is TGTGCCAGCAGTTGGAGACAGTCCCAAGAGACCCAGTACTTC. It codes for CASSWRQSQETQYF.

The sample holds a few counts of this clonotype. The J gene is TRBJ2-2, the V gene TRBV9; D gene unclear. Germline V gene lookup returns CDR1 SGDLS and CDR2 YYNGEE. With 0 bases removed from V and 7 bases from J, the gap between germline ends came to 7 bases. CDR3 size: 13 residues. The CDR3 nucleotides are TGTGCCAGCAGCGTAGGGAGAGTCGGGGAGCTGTTTTTT. It translates to CASSVGRVGELFF.

The chain employs TRBV29-1 and TRBJ2-5; D gene ambiguous. The J call could be wrong; TRBJ2-1 is a better fit for the DNA end. The CDR3 runs to 9 residues. CDR1 is SQVTM and CDR2 is ANQGSEA in the germline V gene. The CDR3 sequence: CSVETGQFF. CDR3 DNA: TGCAGCGTTGAAACGGGGCAGTTCTTC.

The table lists this clonotype with a few counts. The chain is built from TRBV2 and TRBJ2-5, with TRBD1 identical over 10 bases. The J call could be wrong; TRBJ2-7 is a better fit for the DNA end. CDR1 and CDR2 (germline): SNHLY, FYNNEI. There are 14 residues in the CDR3. In nucleotides, the CDR3 is TGTGCCAGTATAACCGGGACAGGGGCAGTCGAGCAGTACTTC. Its translation: CASITGTGAVEQYF.

The chain joins TRBV20-1 to TRBJ2-1; possibly TRBD2 for D (7 bases). This CDR3 region has 12 residues. CDR1 and CDR2 from the germline V gene are DFQATT and SNEGSKA (reference sequence). CDR3 sequence reads: CTKGGTYNEQFF. The DNA for the CDR3 is TGCACAAAGGGGGGGACCTACAATGAGCAGTTCTTC.

This clonotype was detected a few times. The chain is built from TRBV20-1 and TRBJ2-3; 8 bases fit TRBD2. The CDR3 is 14 amino acids. Germline CDR1 and CDR2: DFQATT and SNEGSKA (reference sequence). V was pared by 1 base and J by 6 bases, with 6 bases of the junction left unmatched. CDR3 nucleotide sequence: TGCAGTGCTAGAGTCCAGCGGGAGCGGGATACGCAGTATTTT. This gives the protein CSARVQRERDTQYF.

The rearrangement links TRBV10-3 to TRBJ1-2, with 7 bases aligning to TRBD1. The CDR3 runs 12 residues. CDR1 and CDR2 from the germline V gene are ENHRY and SYGVKD. The V gene end was trimmed by 4 bases and the J gene end by 4 bases; junction bases not matched to a gene: 0. The CDR3 region is CAISGQGYGYTF. As DNA, the CDR3 is TGTGCCATCAGTGGACAGGGCTATGGCTACACCTTC.

The gene calls are TRBV29-1 and TRBJ1-1; D uncertain. The CDR3 is 11 amino acids. The V end lost 5 bases, the J end lost 2 bases, and 6 bases lay between the germline ends. The germline V gene has CDR1 SQVTM and CDR2 ANQGSEA. The CDR3 DNA is TGCAGCGTTTCGGACAACACTGAAGCTTTCTTT. Translated, it gives CSVSDNTEAFF.

This rearrangement joins TRBV7-3 to TRBJ2-6; D is unclear. Trimming cost V 5 bases and J 0 bases, with 20 bases left between them. Germline loops: CDR1 SGHTA, CDR2 FQGTGA. This CDR3 contains 19 residues. The CDR3 is CASSPDGALPYSGANVLTF. DNA of the CDR3: TGTGCCAGCAGCCCCGACGGAGCCCTACCCTACTCTGGGGCCAACGTCCTGACTTTC.

The chain is built from TRBV20-1 and TRBJ2-7; 13 bases map to TRBD2. CDR1 is DFQATT and CDR2 is SNEGSKA in the germline V gene (reference sequence). After removal of 0 bases from V and 3 bases from J, the junction contained 11 bases not matched to a gene. The CDR3 covers 18 residues. This CDR3 reads CSARDIGALAGGGYEQYF. The CDR3 nucleotides read TGCAGTGCTAGAGATATTGGGGCACTAGCGGGAGGGGGCTACGAGCAGTACTTC.

The chain uses TRBV4-3 and TRBJ2-7; 7 bases match TRBD1. The junction had 4 bases not matched to a gene; V was cut back by 1 base and J by 4 bases. The CDR3 runs to 14 residues. Germline assignment: CDR1 LGHNA and CDR2 YSLEER. The CDR3 region is CASSQVQGLYEQYF. As DNA, the CDR3 is TGCGCCAGCAGCCAAGTACAGGGGCTTTACGAGCAGTACTTC.

This clonotype has just a few counts. This chain uses TRBV20-1 with TRBJ2-4; TRBD1 agrees at 9 bases. There are 18 residues in the CDR3. CDR1 and CDR2 (germline): DFQATT, SNEGSKA (reference sequence). Germline trimming cut 4 bases from V and 1 base from J; bases unmatched to any gene: 14. Here the CDR3 reads CSAKTGGGVVGAKNIQYF. The CDR3 nucleotides are TGCAGTGCTAAAACAGGGGGCGGAGTTGTCGGGGCCAAAAACATTCAGTACTTC.

This CDR3 is CASSRDRGNVETQYF. The CDR3 nucleotides are TGCGCCAGCAGCCGGGACAGGGGTAATGTAGAGACCCAGTACTTC. The chain uses TRBV4-3 and TRBJ2-5; 10 bases align to TRBD1. V lost 4 bases and J lost 4; bases outside the gene matches: 6. The length of the CDR3 is 15 residues. The germline CDR1 and CDR2 sequences are LGHNA and YSLEER.